This T cell receptor beta chain is drawn from a study of control samples from healthy donors and cancer patients. The table came from immunoSEQ multiplex PCR; TCRdb's copy has only in-frame clones and leaves some out. The sample yields 100,000 to 150,000 clones, about nine tenths seen once. Germline lookup yields CDR1 SEHNR and CDR2 FQNEAQ (reference sequence). Trimming took 5 bases from V and 7 from J; bases not matched to a gene: 7. The CDR3 covers 14 residues. Sequencing was performed on blood. V is TRBV7-9 and J is TRBJ2-1, with 8 positions matching TRBD1. This clonotype was obtained from a man between 35 and 55 years old in good health. CDR3 nucleotide sequence: TGTGCCAGCAGCCCCGACAGGGGTAGGAATGAGCAGTTCTTC. It yields the protein CASSPDRGRNEQFF.